This TCR beta chain appears in the sequencing data of a study of control samples from healthy donors and cancer patients. Germline V gene data show CDR1 as SGHNT and CDR2 as YYREEE (reference sequence). The V gene end was trimmed by 4 bases and the J gene end by 6 bases; junction bases not matched to a gene: 8. The CDR3 is 14 amino acids. This clone was detected only once. The table came from immunoSEQ multiplex PCR; TCRdb's copy has only in-frame clones and leaves some out. This table holds tens of thousands of clones, approximately 95% found once. The sequence was collected from a woman between 25 and 40 years old in good health. The chain combines TRBV5-4 with TRBJ1-2; 8 nucleotides match TRBD1. Sequencing was carried out using blood. The CDR3, as DNA: TGTGCCAGCAGCGAAGAGAGGACAGGGAATGGCTACACCTTC. It specifies CASSEERTGNGYTF.